These T cell receptor beta chains were read from a single sample in a study of blood T cell repertoires in COVID-19. The repertoire was sequenced with immunoSEQ multiplex PCR; TCRdb's copy has only in-frame clones and lacks some. In the table there are more than 55,000 clones, just under 90% of which are singletons. Source material: peripheral blood. The receptors shown here come from a human donor with active COVID-19. The donor label of this sample is uncertain. Each CDR3 is given without its conserved first and last residue.

TRBV19	ASMDRINTEAF
TRBV19	ASSPDPAGFYEQY
TRBV3-1/TRBV3-2	ASSQEGGGARNEQF
TRBV4-1	ASSRGSGWRVGYT
TRBV19	ASSITGNMGYSNQPQH
TRBV9	ASRSQGGDTEAF
TRBV6-2/TRBV6-3	ASSRRTGGAETQY
TRBV28	ASSRGQGAGWEKLF
TRBV7-9	ASSPGGFFGYT
TRBV18	ASSPEGLAGGPYDTQY
TRBV5-1	ASASGTSGRGGRHEQF
TRBV7-3	ASSPGTGGEAF
TRBV5-6	ASSLSGNIQY
TRBV5-1	ASSVNHRFTGELF
TRBV7-2	ASSLVQGGTYEQY
TRBV7-2	ASRPLAGGANEQF
TRBV3-1/TRBV3-2	ASSQKRRAGEQY
TRBV29-1	SVVREDTQY
TRBV5-1	ASSLARTSGGSYNEQF
TRBV6-5	ASSPGQTLYEQY
TRBV3-1/TRBV3-2	ASSQVLADTDTQY
TRBV7-9	ASRRDRGNEQY
TRBV7-2	ASSGVDRRTTGELF
TRBV3-1/TRBV3-2	ASSQVRQHYYNSPLH
TRBV7-9	ASSPRGAGYEQY
TRBV6-4	ASSATGLGGYT
TRBV6-1	ASSDTGEQY
TRBV9	ASSPGQGHAGELF
TRBV28	ASSLGGVNEKLF
TRBV27	ASSRTSGRYEQY
TRBV19	ASSSGRGRRTEAF
TRBV11-3	ASSLVVPCSGYT